These 8 T cell receptor beta chains share one sample of origin, sequenced in a study of technical replicates of blood from a few donors. Libraries were prepared by immunoSEQ multiplex PCR; TCRdb keeps only in-frame clonotypes and omits some of them. The profile shows tens of thousands of clones, roughly 94% of them singletons. Sequenced: T cells isolated from PBMCs. These receptors were obtained from a human donor in good health.

The V call is TRBV7-6, the J call TRBJ2-5; 7 bases fit TRBD1. The V and J ends lost 5 bases and 3 bases, in that order; junction bases with no gene match: 6. This CDR3 spans 14 amino acids. Germline lookup yields CDR1 SGHVS and CDR2 FNYEAQ. CDR3 region: CASSQYTGEETQYF. The CDR3 nucleotides read TGTGCCAGCAGCCAATACACAGGGGAAGAGACCCAGTACTTC.

The chain links TRBV15 to TRBJ2-5; D uncertain. Trimming pared 2 bases from V and 2 bases from J, leaving 3 bases between. The CDR3 length is 12 residues. Germline CDR1 reads LNHNV; CDR2 reads YYDKDF (reference sequence). The CDR3 DNA reads TGTGCCACCAGCAGACTGCAAGAGACCCAGTACTTC. It is translated as CATSRLQETQYF.

The rearrangement joins TRBV4-1 to TRBJ1-2; TRBD1 aligns across 8 bases. After removal of 1 base from V and 3 bases from J, the junction contained 1 base not matched to a gene. Germline V CDR1 and CDR2: MGHRA, YSYEKL. The CDR3 has 14 residues. The CDR3 here is CASSQVGQDYGYTF. CDR3 DNA sequence: TGCGCCAGCAGCCAAGTGGGACAGGACTATGGCTACACCTTC.

The chain uses TRBV4-1 and TRBJ2-3; a possible D gene is TRBD2 (5 bases). This CDR3 comprises 14 residues. Germline lookup yields CDR1 MGHRA and CDR2 YSYEKL. V dropped 1 base and J dropped 7 bases, with 12 bases sitting between them. The CDR3 DNA reads as TGCGCCAGCAGCCAAGGTCTTGGAGGTAATACGCAGTATTTT. It yields the protein CASSQGLGGNTQYF.

The V call is TRBV18, the J call TRBJ2-5, with 14 bases matching TRBD2. The germline gives CDR1 KGHSH, CDR2 LQKENI. The J segment lost 4 bases and the V segment lost 3 bases, leaving 1 base of the junction unmatched. There are 15 residues in the CDR3. In DNA form, the CDR3 reads TGTGCCAGCTCACCGGGGACTAGCGGGAGAGAGACCCAGTACTTC. It is translated as CASSPGTSGRETQYF.

The chain's CDR3 is CASSLRLGRGEKLFF. CDR3 DNA sequence: TGTGCCAGCAGTTTGCGTCTGGGGAGAGGTGAAAAACTGTTTTTT. J is TRBJ1-4 and V is TRBV28; D gene unclear. This CDR3 is 15 amino acids long. Trimming took 3 bases from V and 7 from J, leaving 15 bases between them. The germline V gene encodes CDR1 MDHEN and CDR2 SYDVKM.

V usage is TRBV19 and J usage is TRBJ1-6; perhaps TRBD1 as D (5 bases). Per germline, CDR1 LNHDA and CDR2 SQIVND (reference sequence). CDR3 length equals 14 residues. V gave up 3 bases and J gave up 9 bases, with 12 bases separating them. DNA of the CDR3: TGTGCCAGTAGTATCAAGGACGGGGGTTCACCCCTCCACTTT. Protein sequence: CASSIKDGGSPLHF.

V is TRBV6-5 and J is TRBJ1-1; TRBD1 is a possible D gene (5 bases). The germline CDR1 and CDR2 sequences are MNHEY and SVGAGI. The CDR3 consists of 15 residues. The ends were cut back, 1 base at V and 1 base at J, with 10 bases in the middle. Written as DNA, the CDR3 is TGTGCCAGCAGTTACTGGGGAACAGGGAACACTGAAGCTTTCTTT. Its translation is CASSYWGTGNTEAFF.